This TCR beta chain was identified during a study of CD8+ T cells in alopecia areata. V lost 4 bases and J 4 bases, leaving 25 bases between the germline ends. Germline CDR1 is MGHRA and CDR2 is YSYEKL. The CDR3 loop spans 18 amino acids. Treatment meaning: oral pan-JAK inhibitor, 5-10 mg twice daily. Obtained from alopecia areata patients were lesional scalp punch biopsies along with peripheral blood. Study conclusions and caveats: Only one nonresponder was present, which leaves the link between baseline CD8+ expansion and response uncertain. A great number of expanded lesional clones endured in scalp and blood during tofacitinib.

Sequencing templates came from extracted RNA that was reverse transcribed into cDNA. TCRdb's copy holds only in-frame clones and misses some; the assay was immunoSEQ multiplex PCR. The repertoire consists of 15,000 to 20,000 clones, with approximately 59% occurring once and the leading ten covering over 7%. With respect to this clone: As yet, its antigen is unknown.

This specimen consisted of skin, obtained at week 4, from a patient treated with tofacitinib. The origin of this receptor is a human donor with alopecia areata. This rearrangement joins TRBV4-1 to TRBJ1-1, with D maybe TRBD1 (5 bases). In DNA, the CDR3 is TGCGCCAGCAGCCCGATGGTGCAGGGTAGAATGGTCACCACTGAAGCTTTCTTT. Translation gives CASSPMVQGRMVTTEAFF.